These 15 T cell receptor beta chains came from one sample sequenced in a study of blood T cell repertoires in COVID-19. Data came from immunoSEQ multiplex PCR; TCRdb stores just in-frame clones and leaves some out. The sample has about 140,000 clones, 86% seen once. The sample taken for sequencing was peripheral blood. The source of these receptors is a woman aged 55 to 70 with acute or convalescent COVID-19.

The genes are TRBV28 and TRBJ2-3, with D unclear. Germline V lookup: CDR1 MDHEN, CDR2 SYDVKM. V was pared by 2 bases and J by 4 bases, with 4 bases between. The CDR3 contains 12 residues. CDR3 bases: TGTGCCAGCAGTTTAGTATCAGATACGCAGTATTTT. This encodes CASSLVSDTQYF.

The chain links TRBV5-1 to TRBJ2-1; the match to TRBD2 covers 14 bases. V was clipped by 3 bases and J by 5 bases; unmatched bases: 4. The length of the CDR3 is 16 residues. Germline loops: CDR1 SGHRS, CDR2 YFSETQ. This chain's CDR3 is CASSSGLAGGNNEQFF. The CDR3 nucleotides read TGCGCCAGCAGCTCAGGACTAGCGGGGGGAAACAATGAGCAGTTCTTC. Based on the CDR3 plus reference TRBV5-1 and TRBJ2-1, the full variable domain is KAGVTQTPRYLIKTRGQQVTLSCSPISGHRSVSWYQQTPGQGLQFLFEYFSETQRNKGNFPGRFSGRQFSNSRSEMNVSTLELGDSALYLCASSSGLAGGNNEQFFGPGTRLTVL.

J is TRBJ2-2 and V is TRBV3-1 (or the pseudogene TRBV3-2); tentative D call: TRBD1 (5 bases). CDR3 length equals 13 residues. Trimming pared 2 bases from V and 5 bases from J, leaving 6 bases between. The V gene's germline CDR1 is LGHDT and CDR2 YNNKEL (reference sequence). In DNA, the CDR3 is TGTGCCAGCAGCCAACCAGGGACCGGGGAGCTGTTTTTT. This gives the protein CASSQPGTGELFF.

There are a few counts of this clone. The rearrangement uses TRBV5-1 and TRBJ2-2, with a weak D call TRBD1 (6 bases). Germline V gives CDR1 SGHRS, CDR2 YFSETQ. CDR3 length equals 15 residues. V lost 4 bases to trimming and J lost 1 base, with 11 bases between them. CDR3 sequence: CASSESTGNTGELFF. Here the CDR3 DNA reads TGCGCCAGCAGCGAATCGACAGGGAACACCGGGGAGCTGTTTTTT.

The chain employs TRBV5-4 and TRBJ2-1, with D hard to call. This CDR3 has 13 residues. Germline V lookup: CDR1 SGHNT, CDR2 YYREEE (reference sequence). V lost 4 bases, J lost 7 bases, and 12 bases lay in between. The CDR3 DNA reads TGTGCCAGCAGCCTGCCACACAGTAATGAGCAGTTCTTC. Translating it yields CASSLPHSNEQFF.

The CDR3 DNA follows: TGCGCCAGCAGCGAAACCGGGACAGGGGTGGCCAACGTCCTGACTTTC. This sequence encodes CASSETGTGVANVLTF. V gene TRBV5-1 combines with J gene TRBJ2-6; 10 bases are a match to TRBD1. Germline CDR1 and CDR2: SGHRS and YFSETQ. V was pared by 4 bases and J by 6 bases, with 7 bases of the junction left unmatched. The CDR3 consists of 16 residues.

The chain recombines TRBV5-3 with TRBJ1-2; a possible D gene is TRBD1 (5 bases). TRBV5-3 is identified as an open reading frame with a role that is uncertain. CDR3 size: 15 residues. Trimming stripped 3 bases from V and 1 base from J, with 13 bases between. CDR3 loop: CARSSRTPVNYGYTF. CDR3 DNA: TGTGCCAGAAGCTCGCGGACACCGGTTAACTATGGCTACACCTTC.

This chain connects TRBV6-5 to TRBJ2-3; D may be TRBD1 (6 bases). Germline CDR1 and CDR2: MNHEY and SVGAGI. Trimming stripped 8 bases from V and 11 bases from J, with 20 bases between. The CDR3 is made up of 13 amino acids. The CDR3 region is CASGSRTDHGQYF. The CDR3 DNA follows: TGTGCCAGCGGTAGCCGGACAGACCACGGGCAGTATTTT.

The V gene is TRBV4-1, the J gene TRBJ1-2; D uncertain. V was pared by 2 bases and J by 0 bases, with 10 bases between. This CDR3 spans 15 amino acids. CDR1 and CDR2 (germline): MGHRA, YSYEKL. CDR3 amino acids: CASSQLPTANYGYTF. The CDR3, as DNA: TGCGCCAGCAGCCAACTACCCACAGCTAACTATGGCTACACCTTC.

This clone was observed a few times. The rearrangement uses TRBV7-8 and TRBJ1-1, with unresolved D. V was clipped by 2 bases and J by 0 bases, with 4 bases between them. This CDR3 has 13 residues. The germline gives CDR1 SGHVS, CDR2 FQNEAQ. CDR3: CASSLHLNTEAFF. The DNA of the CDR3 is TGTGCCAGCAGCTTACACTTGAACACTGAAGCTTTCTTT.

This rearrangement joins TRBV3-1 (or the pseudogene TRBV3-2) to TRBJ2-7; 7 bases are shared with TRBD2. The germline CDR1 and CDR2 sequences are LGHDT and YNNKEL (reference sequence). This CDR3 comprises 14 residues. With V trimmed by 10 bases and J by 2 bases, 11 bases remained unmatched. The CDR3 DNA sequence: TGTGCCACCGCCGCCTGGCGGGGGACCTACGAGCAGTACTTC. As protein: CATAAWRGTYEQYF.

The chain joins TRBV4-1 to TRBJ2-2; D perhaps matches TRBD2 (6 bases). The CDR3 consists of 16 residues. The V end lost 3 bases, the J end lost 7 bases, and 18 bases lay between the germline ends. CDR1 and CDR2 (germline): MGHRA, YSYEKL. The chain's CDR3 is CASSQDGTQADGELFF. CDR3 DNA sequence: TGCGCCAGCAGCCAGGACGGGACTCAGGCGGACGGGGAGCTGTTTTTT.

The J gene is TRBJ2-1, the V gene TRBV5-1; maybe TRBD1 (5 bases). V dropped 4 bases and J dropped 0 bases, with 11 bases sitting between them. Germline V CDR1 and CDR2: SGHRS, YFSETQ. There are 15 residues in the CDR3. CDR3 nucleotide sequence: TGCGCCAGCAGCAAGGAGACAGCCTCCTACAATGAGCAGTTCTTC. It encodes CASSKETASYNEQFF.

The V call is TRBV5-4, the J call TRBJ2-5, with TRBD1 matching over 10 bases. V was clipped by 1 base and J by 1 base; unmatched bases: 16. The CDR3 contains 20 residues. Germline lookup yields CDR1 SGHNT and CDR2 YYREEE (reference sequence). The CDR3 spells CASSLRPSTGGASSQETQYF. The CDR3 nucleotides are TGTGCCAGCAGCTTGCGTCCGTCGACAGGGGGCGCGAGTTCCCAAGAGACCCAGTACTTC.

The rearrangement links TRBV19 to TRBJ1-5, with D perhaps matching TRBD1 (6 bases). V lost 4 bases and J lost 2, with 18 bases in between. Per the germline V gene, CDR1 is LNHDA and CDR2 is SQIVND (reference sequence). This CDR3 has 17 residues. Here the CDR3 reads CASSTHPQGPRNQPQHF. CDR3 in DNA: TGTGCCAGTAGTACCCATCCACAGGGCCCGCGCAATCAGCCCCAGCATTTT.